This T cell receptor (beta chain) is drawn from a study of T-cell memory formation after mild COVID-19. Notes on the study in general: Chiefly within CM and EM were the contracting CD4+ clones; CD8+ ones were within EMRA.

The CDR3 loop spans 13 amino acids. This clonotype turned up a few times. The antigen is undetermined. TCRdb re-called the 5' RACE reads through MiXCR, storing one row per CDR3 protein. The data hold around 440,000 distinct CDR3 sequences, with 15% to 20% observed a single time. The receptor was isolated from an adult woman who had mild COVID-19 (a few samples of this study predate the infection). Cell type and time point are not known. Sequencing was done on a sample of PBMCs or a T cell subset sorted from them (not recorded which). This chain connects TRBV1 to TRBJ2-7. TRBV1 is flagged as a pseudogene. The CDR3 bases are TGCACCAGCAGCCCAATATGGGGCTACGAGCAGTACTTC. It yields the protein CTSSPIWGYEQYF.